Given below is one T cell receptor beta chain in context. The CDR3 sequence is 17 residues long. Unmatched junction bases numbered 12, after V lost 6 bases and J lost 3 bases. In germline, CDR1 is SGHRS, CDR2 YFSETQ. This sample was included in a study of control samples from healthy donors and cancer patients. Sequenced by immunoSEQ multiplex PCR; TCRdb stores in-frame clones only, minus some. In the table there are about 85,000 clones, around nine tenths of which are singletons. V gene TRBV5-1 combines with J gene TRBJ1-4; 9 nucleotides match TRBD1. The sequence came from a woman in her sixties in good health. The sequencing sample was made of blood. The CDR3 DNA is TGCGCCAGCACCCCTAGGGACAGGGTCATAGCTAATGAAAAACTGTTTTTT. The encoded protein is CASTPRDRVIANEKLFF.